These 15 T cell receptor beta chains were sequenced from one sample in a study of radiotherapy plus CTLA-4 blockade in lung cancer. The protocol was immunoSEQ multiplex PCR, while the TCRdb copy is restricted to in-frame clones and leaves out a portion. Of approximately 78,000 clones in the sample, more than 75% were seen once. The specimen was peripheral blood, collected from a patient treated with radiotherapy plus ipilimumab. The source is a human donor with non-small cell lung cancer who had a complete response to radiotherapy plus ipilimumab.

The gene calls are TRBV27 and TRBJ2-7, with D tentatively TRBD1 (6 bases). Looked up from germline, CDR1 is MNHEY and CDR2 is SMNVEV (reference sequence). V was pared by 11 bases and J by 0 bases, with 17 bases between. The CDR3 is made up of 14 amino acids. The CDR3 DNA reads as TGTGCCTCCCTCAAGAGGGGGAGCTCCTACGAGCAGTACTTC. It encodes CASLKRGSSYEQYF.

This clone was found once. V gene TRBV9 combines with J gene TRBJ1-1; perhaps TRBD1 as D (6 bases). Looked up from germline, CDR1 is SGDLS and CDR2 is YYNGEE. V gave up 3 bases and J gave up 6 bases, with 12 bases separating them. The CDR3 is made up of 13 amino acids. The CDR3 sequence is CASSEGPGAEAFF. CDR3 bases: TGTGCCAGCAGCGAGGGTCCAGGGGCTGAAGCTTTCTTT.

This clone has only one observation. CDR3 in amino acids: CASSLASYIGEREKLFF. CDR3 DNA sequence: TGTGCCAGCAGCTTAGCTTCCTACATAGGCGAAAGGGAAAAACTGTTTTTT. The genes are TRBV11-3 and TRBJ1-4; D is ambiguous. V was trimmed by 1 base and J by 8 bases, leaving 20 bases between them. Germline CDR1 SGHNT, CDR2 YENEEA. There are 17 residues in the CDR3.

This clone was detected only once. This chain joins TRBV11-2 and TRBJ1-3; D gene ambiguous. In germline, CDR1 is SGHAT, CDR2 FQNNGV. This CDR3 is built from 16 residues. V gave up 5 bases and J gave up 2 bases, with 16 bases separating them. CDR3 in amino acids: CASSPQWGRAGNTIYF. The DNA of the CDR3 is TGTGCCAGCAGCCCCCAATGGGGAAGGGCTGGAAACACCATATATTTT.

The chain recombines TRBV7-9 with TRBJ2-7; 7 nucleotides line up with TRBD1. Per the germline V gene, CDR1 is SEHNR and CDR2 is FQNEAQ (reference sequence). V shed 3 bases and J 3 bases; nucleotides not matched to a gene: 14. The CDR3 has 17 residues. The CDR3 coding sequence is TGTGCCAGCAGCTTTGGGGAGACAGGGTTCAGGCGCTACGAGCAGTACTTC. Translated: CASSFGETGFRRYEQYF.

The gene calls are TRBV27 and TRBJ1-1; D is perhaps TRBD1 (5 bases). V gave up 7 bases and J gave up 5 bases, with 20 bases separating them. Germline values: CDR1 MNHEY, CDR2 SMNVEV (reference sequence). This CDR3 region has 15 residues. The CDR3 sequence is CASTSFLAGRTEAFF. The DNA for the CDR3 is TGTGCCAGCACCTCATTCCTGGCAGGGAGAACTGAAGCTTTCTTT.

The CDR3 here is CASSQLAGVVYEQFF. The CDR3 nucleotides are TGCGCCAGCAGCCAGTTAGCGGGAGTAGTCTATGAGCAGTTCTTC. The chain recombines TRBV4-3 with TRBJ2-1; 9 bases line up with TRBD2. This CDR3 spans 15 amino acids. V lost 3 bases, J lost 8 bases, and 8 bases stayed unmatched. The germline V gene encodes CDR1 LGHNA and CDR2 YSLEER.

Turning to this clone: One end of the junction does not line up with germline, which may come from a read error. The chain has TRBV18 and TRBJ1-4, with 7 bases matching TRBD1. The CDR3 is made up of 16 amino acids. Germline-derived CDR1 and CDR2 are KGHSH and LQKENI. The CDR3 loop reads CASSPSGTATNEKLSF. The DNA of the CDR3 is TGTGCCAGCTCACCATCCGGGACAGCAACTAATGAAAAACTGTCTTTT.

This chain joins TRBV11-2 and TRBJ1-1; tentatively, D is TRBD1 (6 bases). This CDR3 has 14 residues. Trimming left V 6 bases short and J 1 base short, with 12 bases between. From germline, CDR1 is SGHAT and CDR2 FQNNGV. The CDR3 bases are TGTGCCAGCAGTACAGGGACGGCGAACACTGAAGCTTTCTTT. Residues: CASSTGTANTEAFF.

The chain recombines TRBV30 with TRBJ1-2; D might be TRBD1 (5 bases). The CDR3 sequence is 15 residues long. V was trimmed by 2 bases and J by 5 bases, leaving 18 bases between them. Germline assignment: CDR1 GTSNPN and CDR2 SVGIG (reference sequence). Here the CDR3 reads CAWSFMTAPLYGYTF. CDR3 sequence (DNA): TGTGCCTGGAGTTTCATGACAGCCCCCTTATATGGCTACACCTTC. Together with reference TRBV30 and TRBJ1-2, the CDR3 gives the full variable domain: SQTIHQWPATLVQPVGSPLSLECTVEGTSNPNLYWYRQAAGRGLQLLFYSVGIGQISSEVPQNLSASRPQDRQFILSSKKLLLSDSGFYLCAWSFMTAPLYGYTFGSGTRLTVV.

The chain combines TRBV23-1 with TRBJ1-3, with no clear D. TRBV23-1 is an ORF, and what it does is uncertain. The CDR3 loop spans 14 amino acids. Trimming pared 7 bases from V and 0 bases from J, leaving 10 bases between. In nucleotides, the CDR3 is TGCGCCAGCACCACCACCAACTCTGGAAACACCATATATTTT. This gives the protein CASTTTNSGNTIYF.

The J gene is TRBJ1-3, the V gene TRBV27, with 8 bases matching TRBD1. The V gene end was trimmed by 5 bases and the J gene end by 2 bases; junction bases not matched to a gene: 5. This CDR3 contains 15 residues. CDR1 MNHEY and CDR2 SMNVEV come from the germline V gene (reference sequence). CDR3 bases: TGTGCCAGCAGTCTGAGGACAGGGACTGGAAACACCATATATTTT. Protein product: CASSLRTGTGNTIYF.

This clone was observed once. This CDR3 reads CASSLEGGETQYF. DNA for the CDR3: TGTGCCAGCAGTTTGGAGGGCGGGGAGACCCAGTACTTC. The gene calls are TRBV28 and TRBJ2-5; weak D call: TRBD2 (6 bases). The CDR3 loop spans 13 amino acids. V shed 3 bases and J shed 5 bases, with 10 bases lying between them. From germline, CDR1 is MDHEN and CDR2 SYDVKM.

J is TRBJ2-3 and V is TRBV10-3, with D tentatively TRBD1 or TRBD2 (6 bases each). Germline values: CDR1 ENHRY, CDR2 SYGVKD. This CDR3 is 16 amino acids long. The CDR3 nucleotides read TGTGGAGTGGCCATCAGTGAGGGGGGTGAGACAGATACGCAGTATTTT. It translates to CGVAISEGGETDTQYF.

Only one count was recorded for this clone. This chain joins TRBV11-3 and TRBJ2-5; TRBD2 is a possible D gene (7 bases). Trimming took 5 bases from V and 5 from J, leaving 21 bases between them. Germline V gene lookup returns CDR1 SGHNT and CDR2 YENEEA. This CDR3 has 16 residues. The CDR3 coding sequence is TGTGCCAGCAGCACACGCCTGTTTGAGGGGGGGGAGACCCAGTACTTC. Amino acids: CASSTRLFEGGETQYF.